Presented here are 24 T cell receptor beta chains from one specimen sequenced in a study of CD8 T cells in ankylosing spondylitis. Via MiXCR, TCRdb re-called the 5' RACE reads, giving one row per CDR3 protein. Here the sample spans 150,000 to 200,000 distinct CDR3 sequences, approximately 16% being singletons. Sequenced: blood, either unsorted or a sorted T cell fraction (not recorded which). The source is a male donor with ankylosing spondylitis or in good health (not recorded which).

This sequence joins TRBV28 and TRBJ2-7; 8 nucleotides line up with TRBD2. The CDR3 extends over 15 amino acids. V shed 8 bases and J 5 bases; nucleotides not matched to a gene: 14. The germline gives CDR1 MDHEN, CDR2 SYDVKM. The CDR3 sequence: CASARGGTLRHEQYF. CDR3 sequence (DNA): TGTGCCAGCGCCCGGGGGGGGACGTTACGGCACGAGCAGTACTTC.

This chain uses TRBV16 with TRBJ2-1; 7 bases agree with TRBD1. Trimming took 1 base from V and 12 from J; bases not matched to a gene: 3. Germline CDR1 reads KGHSY; CDR2 reads FQNENV. This CDR3 has 12 amino acids. The CDR3 protein is CASSQFRDRQFF. The CDR3 DNA reads as TGTGCCAGCAGCCAATTCAGGGACAGGCAGTTCTTC.

The V call is TRBV24-1, the J call TRBJ2-1; 11 bases are shared with TRBD2. The germline V gene encodes CDR1 KGHDR and CDR2 SFDVKD. This CDR3 spans 17 amino acids. Trimming removed 4 bases from V and 3 bases from J; junction bases left unmatched: 7. This chain's CDR3 is CATSETGLAENYNEQFF. For the CDR3, the DNA is TGTGCCACCAGTGAGACGGGACTAGCGGAAAACTACAATGAGCAGTTCTTC.

This clonotype was detected ten times or more. The chain has TRBV18 and TRBJ1-1; D gene uncertain. The CDR3 is 14 amino acids. Germline CDR1 KGHSH, CDR2 LQKENI. Trimming removed 3 bases at V and 0 bases at J, with 8 bases between. CDR3 sequence reads: CASSPQLLNTEAFF. The CDR3 coding sequence is TGTGCCAGCTCACCTCAACTTCTGAACACTGAAGCTTTCTTT.

A few counts support this clonotype. The chain couples TRBV11-1 to TRBJ2-1; 10 bases align to TRBD2. V was pared by 2 bases and J by 6 bases, with 16 bases of the junction left unmatched. CDR1 and CDR2 (germline): SGHAT, FQDESV (reference sequence). This CDR3 has 19 amino acids. The CDR3 here is CASSLRIVPGLAFGNEQFF. The CDR3, as DNA: TGTGCCAGCAGCTTACGCATAGTTCCGGGACTAGCGTTTGGCAATGAGCAGTTCTTC.

This clonotype occurred once. A much bigger clone sits one base away, suggesting this may be a read error. The V and J genes are TRBV9 and TRBJ1-3; D remains ambiguous. The CDR3 runs 15 residues. Germline loops: CDR1 SGDLS, CDR2 YYNGEE. CDR3: CASSVAANYGNIIYF. CDR3 nucleotides: TGTGCCAGCAGCGTAGCTGCTAACTATGGAAACATCATATATTTT.

This chain joins TRBV11-1 and TRBJ2-1, with unresolved D. The CDR3 is made up of 12 amino acids. V lost 1 base and J lost 8, with 6 bases in between. Germline values: CDR1 SGHAT, CDR2 FQDESV (reference sequence). The CDR3 loop reads CASSLDTDEQFF. CDR3 nucleotides: TGTGCCAGCAGCTTAGATACAGATGAGCAGTTCTTC.

This rearrangement joins TRBV9 to TRBJ1-5, with D maybe TRBD1 (5 bases). V dropped 1 base and J dropped 5 bases, with 13 bases sitting between them. This CDR3 is built from 15 residues. Germline V gives CDR1 SGDLS, CDR2 YYNGEE. The CDR3 coding sequence is TGTGCCAGCAGCGTACAGGGAGGGAGGGATCAGCCCCAGCATTTT. Its protein is CASSVQGGRDQPQHF.

On this clonotype itself: One end of the junction is discordant with germline, which a read error may explain. This chain uses TRBV20-1 with TRBJ2-7; D not certain. The germline V gene has CDR1 DFQATT and CDR2 SNEGSKA (reference sequence). CDR3 length: 10 residues. The CDR3 here is CSAFSHEQYF. For the CDR3, the DNA is TGCAGTGCTTTCTCCCACGAGCAGTACTTC.

This clonotype was counted a few times. The V and J genes are TRBV6-5 and TRBJ2-5; TRBD2 matches at 8 bases. V was clipped by 2 bases and J by 2 bases; unmatched bases: 1. From germline, CDR1 is MNHEY and CDR2 SVGAGI. The CDR3 spans 14 residues. CDR3 in DNA: TGTGCCAGCAGTTACAGACTAGCGCAAGAGACCCAGTACTTC. Protein product: CASSYRLAQETQYF.

The rearrangement joins TRBV20-1 to TRBJ2-1; 9 bases agree with TRBD2. This CDR3 is 14 amino acids long. The trim removed 6 bases at V and 6 bases at J, leaving 9 bases unmatched. Germline V gene data show CDR1 as DFQATT and CDR2 as SNEGSKA (reference sequence). CDR3 amino acids: CSAKGASGTNEQFF. CDR3 bases: TGCAGTGCCAAAGGGGCTAGCGGGACCAATGAGCAGTTCTTC.

The chain has TRBV7-2 and TRBJ2-3; tentatively, D is TRBD2 (5 bases). With 5 bases removed from V and 3 bases from J, the gap between germline ends came to 9 bases. The germline V gene has CDR1 SGHTA and CDR2 FQGNSA. This CDR3 region has 13 residues. As DNA, the CDR3 is TGTGCCAGCAGCCTTCGGGAAACAGATACGCAGTATTTT. This gives the protein CASSLRETDTQYF.

In its sample, this clonotype was seen a few times. This rearrangement joins TRBV29-1 to TRBJ2-3; the D is unclear. The V end lost 3 bases, the J end lost 7 bases, and 5 bases lay between the germline ends. The CDR3 has 10 amino acids. Germline lookup yields CDR1 SQVTM and CDR2 ANQGSEA. In DNA form, the CDR3 reads TGCAGCGTTGAGCAATATACGCAGTATTTT. Its protein is CSVEQYTQYF.

This clonotype was seen more than once but under ten times. This chain connects TRBV18 to TRBJ2-7; maybe TRBD1 (5 bases). The V gene lost 3 bases and the J gene lost 3 bases, with 15 bases spanning the gap. Germline V CDR1 and CDR2: KGHSH, LQKENI. This CDR3 comprises 15 residues. For the CDR3, the DNA is TGTGCCAGCTCACCCCCAGGGCTAACGATCTACGAGCAGTACTTC. Translated, it gives CASSPPGLTIYEQYF.

The chain couples TRBV5-1 to TRBJ2-7; D may correspond to TRBD1 or TRBD2 (5 bases each). V gave up 4 bases and J gave up 2 bases, with 13 bases separating them. Germline lookup yields CDR1 SGHRS and CDR2 YFSETQ. This CDR3 is built from 14 residues. The CDR3 region is CASSRTGTAYEQYF. As DNA, the CDR3 is TGCGCCAGCAGCAGGACCGGGACGGCCTACGAGCAGTACTTC.

The chain employs TRBV24-1 and TRBJ2-2; maybe TRBD2 (7 bases). The germline V gene encodes CDR1 KGHDR and CDR2 SFDVKD. V was shortened by 5 bases and J by 9 bases, with 12 bases between the two germline ends. There are 13 residues in the CDR3. This CDR3 is CATSAGGYRELFF. The CDR3 bases are TGTGCCACCAGTGCGGGGGGCTACCGGGAGCTGTTTTTT.

This clonotype was detected a few times. A much more abundant neighbour one base away suggests this may be a read error. The rearrangement links TRBV3-1 to TRBJ2-1, with TRBD2 matching over 14 bases. The germline V gene encodes CDR1 LGHDT and CDR2 YNNKEL (reference sequence). V lost 8 bases, J lost 7 bases, and 16 bases stayed unmatched. CDR3 length: 18 residues. Written as DNA, the CDR3 is TGTGCCAGCTGTTTAACTGACCCGGGACTAGCGGGAGATAATGAGCAGTTCTTC. Its translation: CASCLTDPGLAGDNEQFF.

This clonotype turned up a few times. CDR3 in amino acids: CASSFSPTIHTEAFF. As DNA, the CDR3 is TGTGCCAGCAGCTTCTCCCCCACAATACACACTGAAGCTTTCTTT. The chain has TRBV7-9 and TRBJ1-1, with unresolved D. Trimming left V 3 bases short and J 3 bases short, with 14 bases between. CDR3 length: 15 residues. Per the germline V gene, CDR1 is SEHNR and CDR2 is FQNEAQ (reference sequence). Full variable domain (rest looked up from reference TRBV7-9 and TRBJ1-1): DTGVSQNPRHKITKRGQNVTFRCDPISEHNRLYWYRQTLGQGPEFLTYFQNEAQLEKSRLLSDRFSAERPKGSFSTLEIQRTEQGDSAMYLCASSFSPTIHTEAFFGQGTRLTVV.

In regard to this clonotype: This sequence may be a read error, since a much larger clone differs from it by one base. The chain links TRBV5-1 to TRBJ2-2; 7 positions match TRBD2. The V gene's germline CDR1 is SGHRS and CDR2 YFSETQ. CDR3 length: 15 amino acids. The V segment lost 7 bases and the J segment 4 bases; nucleotides outside the gene matches: 10. The CDR3: CASFYGGRPTGELFF. CDR3 DNA: TGCGCCAGCTTCTATGGCGGGAGACCCACCGGGGAGCTGTTTTTT.

The table lists this clonotype with many counts. J is TRBJ2-7 and V is TRBV12-3 or TRBV12-4, with 9 bases that match TRBD1. The CDR3 consists of 14 residues. J lost 4 bases, V lost 0 bases, and 1 base had no gene match. The CDR3 sequence: CASSLADRGYEQYF. Here the CDR3 DNA reads TGTGCCAGCAGTTTAGCTGACAGGGGGTACGAGCAGTACTTC.

This clonotype has ten or more counts. This chain joins TRBV29-1 and TRBJ2-7; maybe TRBD2 (5 bases). Germline V lookup: CDR1 SQVTM, CDR2 ANQGSEA. Trimming removed 5 bases at V and 4 bases at J, with 12 bases between. This CDR3 is built from 12 residues. The CDR3, as DNA: TGCAGCGTTCGAGGCGGACTGTACGAGCAGTACTTC. It translates to CSVRGGLYEQYF.

This clonotype was seen ten or more times. The CDR3 is CASSPDETNTDTQYF. CDR3 nucleotides: TGTGCCAGCAGCCCGGACGAAACCAACACAGATACGCAGTATTTT. V usage is TRBV11-2 and J usage is TRBJ2-3; D call uncertain. Trimming cost V 5 bases and J 2 bases, with 14 bases left between them. The CDR3 sequence is 15 residues long. Germline V gene data show CDR1 as SGHAT and CDR2 as FQNNGV.

The rearrangement links TRBV9 to TRBJ2-3; tentatively, D is TRBD1 (6 bases). Trimming pared 3 bases from V and 0 bases from J, leaving 14 bases between. The CDR3 loop spans 16 amino acids. CDR1 and CDR2 (germline): SGDLS, YYNGEE. The CDR3 region has the DNA TGTGCCAGCAGCGCAGCTTCGACAGGAAGCACAGATACGCAGTATTTT. It specifies CASSAASTGSTDTQYF.

This clonotype appeared many times. The genes are TRBV20-1 and TRBJ2-3; 8 bases match TRBD2. The CDR3 is 14 amino acids. V was pared by 5 bases and J by 5 bases, with 9 bases of the junction left unmatched. Looked up from germline, CDR1 is DFQATT and CDR2 is SNEGSKA (reference sequence). In nucleotides, the CDR3 is TGCAGTGCTCGAAGGACTAGCCGGGGAGATACGCAGTATTTT. Translation: CSARRTSRGDTQYF.